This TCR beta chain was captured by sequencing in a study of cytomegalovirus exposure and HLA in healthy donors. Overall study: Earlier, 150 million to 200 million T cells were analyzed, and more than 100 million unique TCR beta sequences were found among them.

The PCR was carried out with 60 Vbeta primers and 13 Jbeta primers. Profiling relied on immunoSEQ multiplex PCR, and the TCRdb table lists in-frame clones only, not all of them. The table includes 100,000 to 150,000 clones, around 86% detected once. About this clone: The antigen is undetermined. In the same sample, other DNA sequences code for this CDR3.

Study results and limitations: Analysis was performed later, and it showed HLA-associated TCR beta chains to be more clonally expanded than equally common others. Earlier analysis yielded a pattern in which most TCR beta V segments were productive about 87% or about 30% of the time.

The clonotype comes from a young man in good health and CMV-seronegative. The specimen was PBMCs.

The CDR3 nucleotides read TGTGCCAGCAGCGTCACAGGGGAGAACACTGAAGCTTTCTTT. The encoded protein is CASSVTGENTEAFF. This chain links TRBV9 with TRBJ1-1; TRBD1 matches at 7 bases. The ends lost 2 bases at V and 1 base at J; junction bases unmatched: 2. The CDR3 has 14 amino acids. CDR1 SGDLS and CDR2 YYNGEE come from the germline V gene.